This is a list of T cell receptor beta chains from one sample in a study of regulatory T cells in long-lasting Graves disease. TCRdb reprocessed the multiplex PCR reads via MiXCR and lists one record per CDR3 protein. This repertoire shows a few hundred thousand distinct CDR3 sequences, 20% to 25% found once; its top ten account for under 35%. The source material was peripheral blood mononuclear cells (PBMCs), sampled when the disease was refractory, from a patient treated with antithyroid drugs. The receptor set was obtained from a woman in her 40s with Graves disease. CDR3s include the opening cysteine and the closing phenylalanine or tryptophan. A D gene is named only where the DNA matches it firmly. The size field is filled for only some rows; it gives once, few, many or a size class.

CDR3: CASRTISTDTQYF; DNA: TGTGCCAGCAGGACTATCTCCACAGATACGCAGTATTTT; D: .; V: TRBV5-1; J: TRBJ2-3; size: once
CDR3: CASSIVTNAEAFF; DNA: TGTGCCAGTAGTATAGTAACGAACGCTGAAGCTTTCTTT; D: .; V: TRBV19; J: TRBJ1-1; size: .
CDR3: CASSIDTLYSNQPQHF; DNA: TGTGCCAGCAGTATAGACACCTTGTATAGCAATCAGCCCCAGCATTTT; D: .; V: TRBV28; J: TRBJ1-5; size: many
CDR3: CSARGSTHSSYNEQFF; DNA: TGCAGTGCTAGAGGGTCTACCCACAGCTCCTACAATGAGCAGTTCTTC; D: .; V: TRBV20-1; J: TRBJ2-1; size: .
CDR3: CASSLPSLTGELFF; DNA: TGTGCCAGCAGCCTCCCGTCACTCACCGGGGAGCTGTTTTTT; D: .; V: TRBV3-1; J: TRBJ2-2; size: .
CDR3: CASSLVLRHQPQHF; DNA: TGCGCCAGCAGCTTGGTTCTAAGACATCAGCCCCAGCATTTT; D: .; V: TRBV5-1; J: TRBJ1-5; size: .
CDR3: CASSLQGDYGYTF; DNA: TGTGCCAGCAGTTTGCAGGGAGACTATGGCTACACCTTC; D: .; V: TRBV6-5; J: TRBJ1-2; size: many
CDR3: CASSRMDREAFF; DNA: TGTGCCAGCTCACGCATGGACAGGGAAGCTTTCTTT; D: TRBD1; V: TRBV18; J: TRBJ1-1; size: once
CDR3: CASGIFPGPPGEQYF; DNA: TGTGCCAGCGGTATCTTTCCGGGACCCCCTGGGGAGCAGTACTTC; D: .; V: TRBV27; J: TRBJ2-7; size: many
CDR3: CASSQVFREGAGGYTF; DNA: TGTGCCAGCAGCCAAGTATTCCGCGAGGGGGCCGGTGGCTACACCTTC; D: TRBD1; V: TRBV3-1; J: TRBJ1-2; size: many
CDR3: CASSYYNEQFF; DNA: TGTGCCAGCAGCTATTACAATGAGCAGTTCTTC; D: .; V: TRBV28; J: TRBJ2-1; size: .
CDR3: CASSYSYSIGRAVVETQYF; DNA: TGTGCCAGCAGTTACTCCTATTCTATCGGGAGGGCCGTGGTGGAGACCCAGTACTTC; D: TRBD2; V: TRBV6-5; J: TRBJ2-5; size: many
CDR3: CASSPPGRGSNQPQHF; DNA: TGTGCCAGCAGTCCCCCGGGACGAGGAAGCAATCAGCCCCAGCATTTT; D: .; V: TRBV28; J: TRBJ1-5; size: many
CDR3: CASSWTGSDEQYF; DNA: TGTGCCAGCAGCTGGACAGGGTCTGACGAGCAGTACTTC; D: TRBD1; V: TRBV7-6; J: TRBJ2-7; size: .
CDR3: CASSHPVEGGYEQYF; DNA: TGTGCCAGCAGCCACCCTGTAGAAGGAGGATACGAGCAGTACTTC; D: .; V: TRBV11-2; J: TRBJ2-7; size: many
CDR3: CASSPADSYGYTF; DNA: TGTGCCAGCTCACCCGCGGACAGCTATGGCTACACCTTC; D: .; V: TRBV18; J: TRBJ1-2; size: .
CDR3: CASSLGVGDHYEQYF; DNA: TGTGCCAGCAGTTTAGGGGTAGGGGACCATTACGAGCAGTACTTC; D: .; V: TRBV28; J: TRBJ2-7; size: many
CDR3: CATSDILGQGSTGELFF; DNA: TGTGCCACCAGTGACATTTTAGGACAGGGATCCACCGGGGAGCTGTTTTTT; D: TRBD1; V: TRBV24-1; J: TRBJ2-2; size: .
CDR3: CASSLTGSSTKYF; DNA: TGTGCCAGCAGCTTAACGGGCAGCAGTACCAAGTACTTC; D: .; V: TRBV11-2; J: TRBJ2-5; size: many
CDR3: CASSRLPFRTGNIQYF; DNA: TGTGCCAGCAGCCGTCTCCCGTTCCGGACCGGAAACATTCAGTACTTC; D: .; V: TRBV4-2; J: TRBJ2-4; size: .
CDR3: CASSPLKDRGPSGYTF; DNA: TGTGCCAGCAGTCCCTTAAAAGACAGGGGGCCTAGTGGCTACACCTTC; D: TRBD1; V: TRBV27; J: TRBJ1-2; size: many
CDR3: CASSHGTRVTEAFF; DNA: TGTGCCAGCAGCCACGGGACGCGAGTCACTGAAGCTTTCTTT; D: .; V: TRBV14; J: TRBJ1-1; size: few
CDR3: CANSVGVGGAKNIQYF; DNA: TGTGCCAACAGCGTAGGGGTAGGGGGGGCCAAAAACATTCAGTACTTC; D: .; V: TRBV9; J: TRBJ2-4; size: .
CDR3: CASSGLDRVTTGELFF; DNA: TGTGCCAGCAGCGGTCTCGACAGGGTGACGACCGGGGAGCTGTTTTTT; D: TRBD1; V: TRBV11-2; J: TRBJ2-2; size: few
CDR3: CASSGATGNEGLESKETQYF; DNA: TGTGCCAGCAGTGGTGCGACAGGGAACGAAGGACTGGAGTCTAAAGAGACCCAGTACTTC; D: TRBD1; V: TRBV2; J: TRBJ2-5; size: many
CDR3: CASIGQARGGYTF; DNA: TGTGCCAGTATAGGGCAGGCCAGAGGTGGCTACACCTTC; D: .; V: TRBV19; J: TRBJ1-2; size: few
CDR3: CASSLWILNSNQPQHF; DNA: TGTGCCAGCAGTCTATGGATACTAAATAGCAATCAGCCCCAGCATTTT; D: .; V: TRBV12-3/TRBV12-4; J: TRBJ1-5; size: many
CDR3: CASSQRLGGAYAKQYF; DNA: TGTGCCAGCAGCCAACGACTAGGCGGGGCTTATGCCAAGCAGTACTTC; D: .; V: TRBV3-1; J: TRBJ2-7; size: many
CDR3: CASSLQIPGQGFLANVLTF; DNA: TGTGCCAGCAGCCTTCAAATTCCGGGACAGGGATTTTTGGCCAACGTCCTGACTTTC; D: TRBD1; V: TRBV7-9; J: TRBJ2-6; size: .
CDR3: CASSWDAKGSGNTIYF; DNA: TGTGCCAGCAGTTGGGACGCGAAGGGCTCTGGAAACACCATATATTTT; D: .; V: TRBV28; J: TRBJ1-3; size: many
CDR3: CASSQGQGAYEQYF; DNA: TGTGCCAGCAGCCAAGGACAGGGAGCCTACGAGCAGTACTTC; D: TRBD1; V: TRBV4-2; J: TRBJ2-7; size: .
CDR3: CASSPGKNTGELFF; DNA: TGTGCCAGCAGTCCAGGGAAGAACACCGGGGAGCTGTTTTTT; D: .; V: TRBV12-3/TRBV12-4; J: TRBJ2-2; size: many
CDR3: CAGSPDRTSGADVLTF; DNA: TGTGCCGGCAGCCCCGACAGGACCTCTGGGGCCGACGTCCTGACTTTC; D: .; V: TRBV3-1; J: TRBJ2-6; size: .
CDR3: CASKLGQVFSGANVLTF; DNA: TGTGCCAGCAAACTGGGACAGGTTTTCTCTGGGGCCAACGTCCTGACTTTC; D: TRBD1; V: TRBV28; J: TRBJ2-6; size: many
CDR3: CSARGKPSSYEQYF; DNA: TGCAGTGCTAGGGGTAAACCTAGCTCCTACGAGCAGTACTTC; D: .; V: TRBV20-1; J: TRBJ2-7; size: few
CDR3: CASSFQWWDEQYF; DNA: TGTGCCAGCAGTTTTCAATGGTGGGACGAGCAGTACTTC; D: .; V: TRBV27; J: TRBJ2-7; size: many
CDR3: CASSLRNSHSGANVLTF; DNA: TGTGCCAGCAGCTTGCGGAACAGCCACTCTGGGGCCAACGTCCTGACTTTC; D: .; V: TRBV7-9; J: TRBJ2-6; size: few
CDR3: CASSWTSGRVGETQYF; DNA: TGTGCCAGCAGCTGGACTAGCGGGAGGGTAGGGGAGACCCAGTACTTC; D: TRBD2; V: TRBV7-3; J: TRBJ2-5; size: many
CDR3: CASSYEPVLMNTEAFF; DNA: TGTGCCAGCAGTTACGAACCAGTCCTCATGAACACTGAAGCTTTCTTT; D: .; V: TRBV6-5; J: TRBJ1-1; size: many
CDR3: CASTTTSGNSYEQYF; DNA: TGTGCCAGCACTACCACTAGCGGGAACTCCTACGAGCAGTACTTC; D: TRBD2; V: TRBV27; J: TRBJ2-7; size: many
CDR3: CASSESAGGSYEQYF; DNA: TGCGCCAGCAGTGAGTCGGCGGGAGGATCGTACGAGCAGTACTTC; D: TRBD2; V: TRBV10-1; J: TRBJ2-7; size: few
CDR3: CASSLWRDLQGYTF; DNA: TGTGCCAGCAGTTTATGGAGGGACCTTCAAGGCTACACCTTC; D: .; V: TRBV28; J: TRBJ1-2; size: many